This passage covers 21 T cell receptor beta chains from one sample sequenced in a study of blood T cell repertoires in COVID-19. Libraries were prepared by immunoSEQ multiplex PCR; TCRdb keeps only in-frame clonotypes and omits some of them. The sample includes roughly 97,000 clones, around 83% seen only once; the top ten take approximately 3.3%. The sample consisted of peripheral blood. The receptors originated from a woman older than 75 with active or convalescent COVID-19.

This clone has only a few counts. V and J are TRBV4-3 and TRBJ1-3, with 8 nucleotides matching TRBD1. The CDR3 has 14 residues. Trimming removed 4 bases from V and 2 bases from J; junction bases left unmatched: 1. Germline V gene lookup returns CDR1 LGHNA and CDR2 YSLEER. This CDR3 is CASSPGQAGNTIYF. CDR3 sequence (DNA): TGCGCCAGCAGCCCGGGACAGGCTGGAAACACCATATATTTT.

V is TRBV9 and J is TRBJ2-5, with 7 bases fitting TRBD1. This CDR3 comprises 14 residues. The junction had 4 bases not matched to a gene; V was cut back by 3 bases and J by 2 bases. CDR1 is SGDLS and CDR2 is YYNGEE in the germline V gene. The DNA of the CDR3 is TGTGCCAGCAGCGAGGGGACAGCTCAAGAGACCCAGTACTTC. Its protein is CASSEGTAQETQYF.

This chain connects TRBV7-9 to TRBJ1-6, with no clear D. The length of the CDR3 is 13 residues. Looked up from germline, CDR1 is SEHNR and CDR2 is FQNEAQ (reference sequence). V lost 3 bases and J 9 bases, leaving 9 bases between the germline ends. CDR3 DNA sequence: TGTGCCAGCAGCTTTACGAGCTCTTCACCCCTCCACTTT. As protein: CASSFTSSSPLHF.

J is TRBJ2-7 and V is TRBV9, with 9 positions matching TRBD2. Germline CDR1 and CDR2: SGDLS and YYNGEE. V was pared by 4 bases and J by 4 bases, with 18 bases of the junction left unmatched. The CDR3 is 18 residues long. The CDR3 region has the DNA TGTGCCAGCAGCCCCGACCTCCCGCAGACTAGCGGATCTTACGAGCAGTACTTC. This gives the protein CASSPDLPQTSGSYEQYF.

V gene TRBV18 combines with J gene TRBJ1-1; 7 bases fit TRBD1. V dropped 0 bases and J dropped 1; count of bases not matched to a gene: 5. CDR1 KGHSH and CDR2 LQKENI come from the germline V gene. The CDR3 is 16 residues long. This chain's CDR3 is CASSPPYAGGNTEAFF. The CDR3 DNA is TGTGCCAGCTCACCACCTTACGCAGGGGGGAACACTGAAGCTTTCTTT.

The rearrangement uses TRBV20-1 and TRBJ1-1, with D possibly TRBD1 on 6 matching bases. The germline V gene has CDR1 DFQATT and CDR2 SNEGSKA (reference sequence). The CDR3 contains 9 residues. Trimming left V 6 bases short and J 12 bases short, with 11 bases between. CDR3 amino acids: CSAGGGTFF. CDR3 in DNA: TGCAGTGCGGGAGGGGGAACTTTCTTT.

The rearrangement joins TRBV11-2 to TRBJ1-1, with a possible D match to TRBD1 (5 bases). Trimming stripped 4 bases from V and 1 base from J, with 13 bases between. The CDR3 runs to 15 residues. Germline lookup yields CDR1 SGHAT and CDR2 FQNNGV. CDR3 nucleotide sequence: TGTGCCAGCAGCTCATCCCGAAGGGGGAACACTGAAGCTTTCTTT. This gives the protein CASSSSRRGNTEAFF.

The rearrangement joins TRBV29-1 to TRBJ1-2; possibly TRBD1 for D (5 bases). The CDR3 covers 12 residues. Germline values: CDR1 SQVTM, CDR2 ANQGSEA. V shed 4 bases and J shed 5 bases, with 11 bases lying between them. CDR3 in amino acids: CSVVGGEYGYTF. The CDR3 DNA sequence: TGCAGCGTTGTGGGGGGAGAATATGGCTACACCTTC.

This clone was counted a single time. This rearrangement joins TRBV2 to TRBJ1-1; maybe TRBD1 (5 bases). Germline CDR1 is SNHLY and CDR2 is FYNNEI. The CDR3 consists of 14 residues. Trimming pared 2 bases from V and 5 bases from J, leaving 12 bases between. The CDR3 spells CASSETGGETEAFF. The CDR3 DNA follows: TGTGCCAGCAGTGAAACGGGGGGAGAGACTGAAGCTTTCTTT. The full variable domain, with the rest looked up from reference TRBV2 and TRBJ1-1, is EPEVTQTPSHQVTQMGQEVILRCVPISNHLYFYWYRQILGQKVEFLVSFYNNEISEKSEIFDDQFSVERPDGSNFTLKIRSTKLEDSAMYFCASSETGGETEAFFGQGTRLTVV.

The V and J genes are TRBV6-5 and TRBJ2-5; 8 positions agree with TRBD2. Trimming cost V 7 bases and J 1 base; bases outside gene matches: 5. The CDR3 contains 14 residues. Per the germline V gene, CDR1 is MNHEY and CDR2 is SVGAGI. The CDR3 is CASTRLAGQETQYF. The CDR3 DNA follows: TGTGCCAGCACCCGCCTAGCGGGCCAAGAGACCCAGTACTTC.

J is TRBJ1-1 and V is TRBV28, with D possibly matching TRBD1 (5 bases). The CDR3 spans 15 residues. In germline, CDR1 is MDHEN, CDR2 SYDVKM. CDR3 protein: CATVRGRHGNTEAFF. In DNA, the CDR3 is TGTGCAACCGTAAGGGGAAGGCATGGGAACACTGAAGCTTTCTTT.

This chain connects TRBV28 to TRBJ1-1; unclear D gene. The germline V gene has CDR1 MDHEN and CDR2 SYDVKM. The CDR3 sequence is 13 residues long. The V gene lost 7 bases and the J gene lost 2 bases, with 11 bases spanning the gap. CDR3 bases: TGTGCCAGCACGAACCCCAGTAACACTGAAGCTTTCTTT. It yields the protein CASTNPSNTEAFF.

This sequence joins TRBV28 and TRBJ1-6; D call uncertain. The V end was cut by 7 bases, the J end by 0 bases, with 7 bases between. The CDR3 has 14 amino acids. In germline, CDR1 is MDHEN, CDR2 SYDVKM. The chain's CDR3 is CASTVSSYNSPLHF. The CDR3 nucleotides read TGTGCCAGCACCGTGAGCTCCTATAATTCACCCCTCCACTTT.

The V gene is TRBV29-1, the J gene TRBJ1-5, with D possibly being TRBD1 (5 bases). CDR1 and CDR2 from the germline V gene are SQVTM and ANQGSEA. CDR3 length: 13 residues. The germline V and J ends were trimmed by 7 bases and 7 bases, with 17 bases remaining between them. The CDR3 sequence is CSAKGTGSQPQHF. CDR3 nucleotides: TGCAGCGCTAAAGGGACCGGGAGCCAGCCCCAGCATTTT. Supplemented by reference TRBV29-1 and TRBJ1-5, the full variable domain reads SAVISQKPSRDICQRGTSLTIQCQVDSQVTMMFWYRQQPGQSLTLIATANQGSEATYESGFVIDKFPISRPNLTFSTLTVSNMSPEDSSIYLCSAKGTGSQPQHFGDGTRLSIL.

This chain uses TRBV5-1 with TRBJ1-3; D ambiguous. Trimming removed 4 bases from V and 1 base from J, with 6 bases in between. Per germline, CDR1 SGHRS and CDR2 YFSETQ. The CDR3 is made up of 13 amino acids. This CDR3 reads CASSEESGNTIYF. CDR3 coding DNA: TGCGCCAGCAGCGAAGAGTCTGGAAACACCATATATTTT. Together with reference TRBV5-1 and TRBJ1-3, the CDR3 gives the full variable domain: KAGVTQTPRYLIKTRGQQVTLSCSPISGHRSVSWYQQTPGQGLQFLFEYFSETQRNKGNFPGRFSGRQFSNSRSEMNVSTLELGDSALYLCASSEESGNTIYFGEGSWLTVV.

The sample holds one count of this clone. The genes are TRBV3-1 (or the pseudogene TRBV3-2) and TRBJ1-2; D is possibly TRBD1 (6 bases). The germline CDR1 and CDR2 sequences are LGHDT and YNNKEL (reference sequence). Trimming pared 2 bases from V and 5 bases from J, leaving 21 bases between. CDR3 size: 17 residues. The CDR3 reads CASSQTIQGPYQYGYTF. DNA of the CDR3: TGTGCCAGCAGCCAAACGATACAGGGCCCCTACCAGTATGGCTACACCTTC.

The chain uses TRBV4-3 and TRBJ2-7; 11 nucleotides agree with TRBD2. CDR1 is LGHNA, CDR2 YSLEER, per germline. V shed 5 bases and J 3 bases; nucleotides not matched to a gene: 6. There are 15 residues in the CDR3. The CDR3 reads CASSSGTSGIYEQYF. CDR3 coding DNA: TGCGCCAGCAGCTCCGGGACTAGCGGAATCTACGAGCAGTACTTC.

This chain uses TRBV20-1 with TRBJ2-7; 9 positions agree with TRBD2. The germline V gene encodes CDR1 DFQATT and CDR2 SNEGSKA (reference sequence). Unmatched junction bases numbered 2, after V lost 5 bases and J lost 6 bases. The CDR3 loop spans 11 amino acids. The chain's CDR3 is CSALSGSEQYF. In DNA, the CDR3 is TGCAGTGCTCTTAGCGGGAGCGAGCAGTACTTC.

This clone has only one observation. The chain joins TRBV11-2 to TRBJ2-1; D may be TRBD1 (6 bases). The CDR3 contains 15 residues. The V gene lost 5 bases and the J gene lost 6 bases, with 17 bases spanning the gap. The germline CDR1 and CDR2 sequences are SGHAT and FQNNGV. CDR3 loop: CASSPNLQGANEQFF. DNA for the CDR3: TGTGCCAGCAGCCCAAACCTACAGGGAGCCAATGAGCAGTTCTTC.

The chain carries TRBV18 and TRBJ1-6; no clear D gene. CDR1 is KGHSH, CDR2 LQKENI, per germline. The ends were cut back, 6 bases at V and 0 bases at J, with 9 bases in the middle. This CDR3 region has 15 residues. The CDR3 is CASSPEGSYNSPLHF. The CDR3 bases are TGTGCCAGCTCCCCGGAGGGCTCCTATAATTCACCCCTCCACTTT. The full variable domain, its missing parts supplied by reference TRBV18 and TRBJ1-6, is NAGVMQNPRHLVRRRGQEARLRCSPMKGHSHVYWYRQLPEEGLKFMVYLQKENIIDESGMPKERFSAEFPKEGPSILRIQQVVRGDSAAYFCASSPEGSYNSPLHFGNGTRLTVT.

V and J are TRBV4-3 and TRBJ1-6; TRBD1 matches at 7 bases. The CDR3 runs to 15 residues. Germline CDR1 reads LGHNA; CDR2 reads YSLEER. The junction had 8 bases not matched to a gene; V was cut back by 3 bases and J by 9 bases. The CDR3 sequence is CASSHDGQVGSPLHF. The CDR3 nucleotides read TGCGCCAGCAGCCATGATGGACAGGTCGGTTCACCCCTCCACTTT.